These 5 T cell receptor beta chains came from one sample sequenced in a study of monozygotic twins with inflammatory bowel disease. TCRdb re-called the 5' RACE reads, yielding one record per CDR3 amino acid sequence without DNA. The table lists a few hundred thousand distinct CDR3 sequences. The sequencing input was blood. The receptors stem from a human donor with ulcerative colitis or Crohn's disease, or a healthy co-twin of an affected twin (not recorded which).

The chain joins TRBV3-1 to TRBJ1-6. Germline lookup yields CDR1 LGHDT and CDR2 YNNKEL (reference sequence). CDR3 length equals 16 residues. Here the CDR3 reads CASSQGLRSYNSPLHF. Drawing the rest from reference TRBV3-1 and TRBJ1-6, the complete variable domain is DTAVSQTPKYLVTQMGNDKSIKCEQNLGHDTMYWYKQDSKKFLKIMFSYNNKELIINETVPNRFSPKSPDKAHLNLHINSLELGDSAVYFCASSQGLRSYNSPLHFGNGTRLTVT.

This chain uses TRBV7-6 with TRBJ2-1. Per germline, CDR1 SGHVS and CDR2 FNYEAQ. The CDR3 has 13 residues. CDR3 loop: CASSSRWKGEQFF.

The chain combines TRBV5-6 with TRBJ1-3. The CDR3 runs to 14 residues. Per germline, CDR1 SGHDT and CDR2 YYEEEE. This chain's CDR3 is CASSHKSSGNTIYF.

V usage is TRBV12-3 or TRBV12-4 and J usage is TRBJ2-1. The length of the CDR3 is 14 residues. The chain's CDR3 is CASSKSSGYNEQFF.

The CDR3 reads CASSLGRVAYNEQFF. The gene calls are TRBV5-8 and TRBJ2-1. The CDR3 sequence is 15 residues long. The germline gives CDR1 SGHTS, CDR2 YDEGEE.